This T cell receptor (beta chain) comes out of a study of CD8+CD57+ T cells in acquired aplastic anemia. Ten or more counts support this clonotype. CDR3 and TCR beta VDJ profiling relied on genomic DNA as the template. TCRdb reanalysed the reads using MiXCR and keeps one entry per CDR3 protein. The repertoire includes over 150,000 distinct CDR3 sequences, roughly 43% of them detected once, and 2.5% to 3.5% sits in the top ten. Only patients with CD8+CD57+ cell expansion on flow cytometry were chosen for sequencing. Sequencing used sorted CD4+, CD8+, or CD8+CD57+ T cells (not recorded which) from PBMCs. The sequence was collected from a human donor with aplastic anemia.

The CDR3 is CASSRSRGGETQYF. CDR3 nucleotides: TGTGCCAGCAGCCGCAGCAGGGGGGGAGAGACCCAGTACTTC. The rearrangement uses TRBV7-3 and TRBJ2-5, with D possibly being TRBD1 or TRBD2 (7 bases each). Germline values: CDR1 SGHTA, CDR2 FQGTGA. Deletions cut 5 bases from V and 4 bases from J, with 14 bases between. This CDR3 contains 14 residues.